This T cell receptor beta chain originates from a study of shared clonotypes between healthy human individuals (dated by TCRdb to the early 2020s). With respect to the entire study: Two women and a few men aged 18 to 49 years were included in the cohort. For each donor, CD4 naive and CD4 memory were each run on three plates, CD8 naive on two plates, and CD8 memory on one plate. To estimate repertoire size and how much clonotype sharing occurs between individuals, the study deeply sequenced the blood TCR repertoires of roughly 5 healthy adults. Each donor's leukapheresis produced roughly between about 0.85 and 10 billion PBMCs. Libraries were prepared and TCR repertoires were sequenced by different laboratories using diverse techniques, in order to increase sequencing depth and limit assay-specific biases.

The germline V end is reduced by 6 bases and the J end by 4 bases; junction bases left unmatched: 10. Counted from cysteine to phenylalanine, this CDR3 has 15 amino acids. Only the CDR3 region is kept as DNA, spanning 45 bases read in frame from base 1. The germline V gene provides CDR1 SGHAT and CDR2 FQNNGV. Of note for this clone: It lacks a known antigen. No much larger clone is present one base from it, and per-base qualities are unavailable.

The donors were healthy, HIV-negative adults who had no recently reported acute infections or vaccinations. Every donor was a Caucasian adult residing in Nashville, Tennessee, USA. Magnetic negative selection was used to enrich CD4+ T cells, after which naive cells were positively selected on CD45RA and the negative fraction became the memory subset. Blood was obtained by leukapheresis, after which PBMCs were separated by Ficoll-Histopaque density gradient centrifugation and cryopreserved in liquid nitrogen vapor phase. Analytical flow cytometry was used to check the purity and quantity of each magnetically sorted T cell population. From each sorted fraction, genomic DNA was isolated and quantified by UV absorbance on a Nanodrop 2000c. TCR CDR3 regions were amplified from genomic DNA by multiplex PCR using the deep immunoSEQ assay. Genomic DNA extracted from each cell subset was distributed evenly over all wells of several immunoSEQ 96-well plates, and each plate served as one replicate. Each replicate PCR for sorted subsets received about 0.2 ug genomic DNA, equal to about 30,000 T cell genomes. The purified libraries were quantified using a Qubit 3.0 fluorometer, sized with a Bioanalyzer 2100, and then quantified again using the KAPA Library Quantification kit. Every immunoSEQ 96-well plate was sequenced on a separate single-read 150-cycle Illumina NextSeq 550 flow cell. The authors' pipeline ran thus. The immunoSEQ output contained only junctional sequences without quality scores, so filtering could not match that applied to full-length reads. Sequences were annotated with PyIR, a Python wrapper for IgBLAST v1.9, and V/J genes and CDR3 were assigned using IMGT germline references. Any read was removed if the V/J assignment was weak (E-value above 1e-6), the CDR3 was missing, or the read contained stop codons, out-of-frame junctions, or ambiguous translated residues. V3J clonotypes were defined as sequences sharing the same inferred V gene, J gene, and CDR3 amino acid sequence. The percentage overlap between two repertoires was calculated by dividing the number of shared unique clonotypes by the size of the smaller repertoire. RTK rarefaction, the Chao1 estimator, and Recon v2.1 estimates of unobserved clonotypes were used to assess repertoire richness. For all TCRbeta clonotypes obtained by the gDNA method from several donors, generation probabilities were computed with OLGA. Held by TCRdb, this immuneACCESS table contains in-frame sequences only and omits some clones. Under half of the omission traces to an unresolved V gene where checked; the cause of the rest is unknown. Clone size and the V and J calls come from that table; the DNA yielded D and trimming. The sample table shows more than 2 million clones, and approximately 96% are seen once. The ten largest make up roughly 0.13% of the sample.

What the work shows at the level of the full study, not this receptor alone: Incomplete sequencing was indicated by rarefaction of sorted-subset datasets, despite the large sequencing depth. Across four donors, 4.5% to 6.5% of naive CD4, 3% to 4% of naive CD8, 2% to 2.5% of memory CD4, and 0.3% to 0.45% of memory CD8 clonotypes were shared. Estimated clonotype richness was generally larger for naive than for memory subsets. Higher generation probabilities were observed for clonotypes shared by all four sorted-subset donors than for non-shared clonotypes. Only blood was sampled, and tissue TCR repertoires likely differ from those in blood. Pairwise subsampling led to the expectation that sequencing depth would affect the degree of clonotype sharing among donors. The genetic and exposure-history diversity represented was limited by the small number of donors.

The sample was naive CD4+ T cells sorted from blood. The sample's cell subset or site label is to be understood as: CD45RA+ positively selected. The V gene is TRBV11-2 and the J gene is TRBJ1-1; TRBD1 matches 8 bases in the middle. The sequence was obtained from a man aged 18 to 30 in good health. The nucleotide sequence reads as follows: TGTGCCAGCAGGCAGCCAGGGGGCTCCAGCACTGAAGCTTTCTTT. Its amino acids are CASRQPGGSSTEAFF.